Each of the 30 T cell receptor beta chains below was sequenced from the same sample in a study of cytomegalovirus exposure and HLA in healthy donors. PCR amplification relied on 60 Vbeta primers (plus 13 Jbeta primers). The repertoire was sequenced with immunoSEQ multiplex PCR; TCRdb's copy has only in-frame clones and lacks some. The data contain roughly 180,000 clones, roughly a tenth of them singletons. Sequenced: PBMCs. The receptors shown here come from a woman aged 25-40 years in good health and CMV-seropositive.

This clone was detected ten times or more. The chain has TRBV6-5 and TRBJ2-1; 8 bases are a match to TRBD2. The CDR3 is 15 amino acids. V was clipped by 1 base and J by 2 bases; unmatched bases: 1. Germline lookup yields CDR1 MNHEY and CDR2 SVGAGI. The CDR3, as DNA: TGTGCCAGCAGTTACTACGGGAGGGCCTACAATGAGCAGTTCTTC. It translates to CASSYYGRAYNEQFF.

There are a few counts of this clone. CDR3 loop: CASSQQDLIAFGEQYF. CDR3 coding DNA: TGCGCCAGCAGCCAACAGGATCTTATAGCGTTCGGCGAGCAGTACTTC. The rearrangement joins TRBV4-1 to TRBJ2-7; maybe TRBD2 (5 bases). Deletions cut 2 bases from V and 6 bases from J, with 20 bases between. Germline values: CDR1 MGHRA, CDR2 YSYEKL. The CDR3 sequence is 16 residues long.

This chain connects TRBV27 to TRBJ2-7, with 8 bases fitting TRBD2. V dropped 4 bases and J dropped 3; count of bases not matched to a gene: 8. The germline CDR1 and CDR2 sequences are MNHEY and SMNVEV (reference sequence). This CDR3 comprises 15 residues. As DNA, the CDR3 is TGTGCCAGCAGTTCCCCAGCGGGAGCAATCTACGAGCAGTACTTC. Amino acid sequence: CASSSPAGAIYEQYF.

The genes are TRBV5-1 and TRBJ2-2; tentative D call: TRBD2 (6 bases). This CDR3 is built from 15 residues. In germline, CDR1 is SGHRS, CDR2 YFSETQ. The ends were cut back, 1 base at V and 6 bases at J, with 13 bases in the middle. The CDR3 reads CASSLRERIAGELFF. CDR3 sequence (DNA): TGCGCCAGCAGCTTGCGGGAGAGGATAGCCGGGGAGCTGTTTTTT.

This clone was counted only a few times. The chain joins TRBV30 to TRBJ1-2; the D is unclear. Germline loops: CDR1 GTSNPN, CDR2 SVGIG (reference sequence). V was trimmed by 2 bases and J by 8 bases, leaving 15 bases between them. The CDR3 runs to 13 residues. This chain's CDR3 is CAWSPGGSRGYTF. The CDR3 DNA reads TGTGCCTGGAGTCCTGGAGGGAGCCGAGGCTACACCTTC.

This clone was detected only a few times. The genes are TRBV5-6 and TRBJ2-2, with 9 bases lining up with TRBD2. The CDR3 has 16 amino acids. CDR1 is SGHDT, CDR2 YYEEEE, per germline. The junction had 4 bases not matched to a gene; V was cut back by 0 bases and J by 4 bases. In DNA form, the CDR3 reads TGTGCCAGCAGCTTGGGTCTAGCGGGACCCACCGGGGAGCTGTTTTTT. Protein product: CASSLGLAGPTGELFF.

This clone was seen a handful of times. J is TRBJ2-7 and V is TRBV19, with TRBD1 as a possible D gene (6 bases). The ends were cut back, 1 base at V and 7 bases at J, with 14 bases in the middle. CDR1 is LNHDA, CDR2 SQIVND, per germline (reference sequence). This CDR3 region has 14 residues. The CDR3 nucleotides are TGTGCCAGTAGTATAGGAGGGAAGGGGACAGAGCAGTACTTC. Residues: CASSIGGKGTEQYF.

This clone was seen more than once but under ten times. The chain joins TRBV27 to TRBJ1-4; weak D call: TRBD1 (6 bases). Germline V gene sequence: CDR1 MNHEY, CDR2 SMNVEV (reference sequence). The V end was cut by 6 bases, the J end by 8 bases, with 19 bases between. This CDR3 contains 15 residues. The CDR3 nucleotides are TGTGCCAGCAGCTCGCCTACAGGGAGCCAGGAAAAACTGTTTTTT. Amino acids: CASSSPTGSQEKLFF.

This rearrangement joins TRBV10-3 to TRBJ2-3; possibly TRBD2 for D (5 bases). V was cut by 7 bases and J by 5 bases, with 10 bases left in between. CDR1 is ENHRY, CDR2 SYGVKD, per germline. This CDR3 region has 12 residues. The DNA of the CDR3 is TGTGCCATCACCAGCGGAGAAGATACGCAGTATTTT. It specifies CAITSGEDTQYF.

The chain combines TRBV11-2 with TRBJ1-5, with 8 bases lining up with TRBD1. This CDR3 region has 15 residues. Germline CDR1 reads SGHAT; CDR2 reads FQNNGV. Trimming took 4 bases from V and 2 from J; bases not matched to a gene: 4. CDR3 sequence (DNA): TGTGCCAGCAGCTCCGGACAGGGTGGCAATCAGCCCCAGCATTTT. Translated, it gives CASSSGQGGNQPQHF. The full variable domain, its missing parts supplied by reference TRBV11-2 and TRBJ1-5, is EAGVAQSPRYKIIEKRQSVAFWCNPISGHATLYWYQQILGQGPKLLIQFQNNGVVDDSQLPKDRFSAERLKGVDSTLKIQPAKLEDSAVYLCASSSGQGGNQPQHFGDGTRLSIL.

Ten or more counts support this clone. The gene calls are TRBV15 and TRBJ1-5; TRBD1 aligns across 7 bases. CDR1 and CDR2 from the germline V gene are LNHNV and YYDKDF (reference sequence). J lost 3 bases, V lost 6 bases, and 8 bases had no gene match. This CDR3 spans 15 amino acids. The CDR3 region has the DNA TGTGCCACCAGGAAGGGACAGCCCAACAATCAGCCCCAGCATTTT. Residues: CATRKGQPNNQPQHF.

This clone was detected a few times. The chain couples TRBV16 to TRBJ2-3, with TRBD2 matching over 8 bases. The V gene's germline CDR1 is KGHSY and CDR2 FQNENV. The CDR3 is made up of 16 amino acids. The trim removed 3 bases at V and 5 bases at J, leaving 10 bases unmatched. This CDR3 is CASSQPGLGGQDTQYF. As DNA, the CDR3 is TGTGCCAGCAGCCAGCCGGGACTAGGGGGACAAGATACGCAGTATTTT.

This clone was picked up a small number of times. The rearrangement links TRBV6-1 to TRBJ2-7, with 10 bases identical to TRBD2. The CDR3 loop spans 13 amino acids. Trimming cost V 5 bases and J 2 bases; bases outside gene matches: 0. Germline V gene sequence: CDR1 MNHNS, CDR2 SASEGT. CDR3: CASSLAGAYEQYF. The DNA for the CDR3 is TGTGCCAGCAGTCTAGCGGGAGCCTACGAGCAGTACTTC.

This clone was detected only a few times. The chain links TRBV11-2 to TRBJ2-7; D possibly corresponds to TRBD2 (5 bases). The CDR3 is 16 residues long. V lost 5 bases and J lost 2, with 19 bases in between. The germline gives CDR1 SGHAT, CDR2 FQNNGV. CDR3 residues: CASSPAKLGGTYEQYF. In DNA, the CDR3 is TGTGCCAGCAGCCCCGCGAAACTAGGCGGTACCTACGAGCAGTACTTC.

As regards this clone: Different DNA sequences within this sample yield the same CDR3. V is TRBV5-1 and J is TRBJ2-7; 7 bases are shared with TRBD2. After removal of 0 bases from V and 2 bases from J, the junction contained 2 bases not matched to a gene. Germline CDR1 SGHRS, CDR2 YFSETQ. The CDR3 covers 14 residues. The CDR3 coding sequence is TGCGCCAGCAGCTTGGTCAGCGGGGCCTACGAGCAGTACTTC. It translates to CASSLVSGAYEQYF.

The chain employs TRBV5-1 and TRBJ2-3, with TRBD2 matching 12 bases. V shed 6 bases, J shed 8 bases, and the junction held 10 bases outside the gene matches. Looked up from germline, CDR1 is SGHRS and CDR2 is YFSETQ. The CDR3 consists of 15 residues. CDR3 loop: CASTRTSGNIGTQYF. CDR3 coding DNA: TGCGCCAGCACTCGGACTAGCGGGAATATAGGTACGCAGTATTTT.

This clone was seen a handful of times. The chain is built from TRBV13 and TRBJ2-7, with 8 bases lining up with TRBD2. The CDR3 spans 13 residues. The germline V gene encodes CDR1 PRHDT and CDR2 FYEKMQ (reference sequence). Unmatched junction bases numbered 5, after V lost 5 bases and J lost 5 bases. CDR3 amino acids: CASSPGLADEQYF. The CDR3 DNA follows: TGTGCCAGCAGCCCAGGACTAGCTGACGAGCAGTACTTC.

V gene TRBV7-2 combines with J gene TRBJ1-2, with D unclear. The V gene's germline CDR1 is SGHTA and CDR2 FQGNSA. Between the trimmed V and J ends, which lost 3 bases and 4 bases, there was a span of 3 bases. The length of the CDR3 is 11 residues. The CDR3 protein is CASSFSYGYTF. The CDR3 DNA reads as TGTGCCAGCAGCTTCTCCTATGGCTACACCTTC.

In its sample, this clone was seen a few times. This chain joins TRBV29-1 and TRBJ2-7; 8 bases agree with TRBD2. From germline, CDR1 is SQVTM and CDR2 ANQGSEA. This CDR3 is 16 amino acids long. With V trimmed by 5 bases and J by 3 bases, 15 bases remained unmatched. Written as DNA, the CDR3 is TGCAGCGTTTTCGGGAGGGGGGGGAGTTTAGTCTACGAGCAGTACTTC. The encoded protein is CSVFGRGGSLVYEQYF.

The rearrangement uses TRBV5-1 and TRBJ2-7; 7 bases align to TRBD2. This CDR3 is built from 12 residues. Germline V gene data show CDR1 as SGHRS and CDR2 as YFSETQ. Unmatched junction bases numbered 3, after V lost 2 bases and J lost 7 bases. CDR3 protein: CASSFSGIEQYF. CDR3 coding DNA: TGCGCCAGCAGCTTCAGCGGGATTGAGCAGTACTTC.

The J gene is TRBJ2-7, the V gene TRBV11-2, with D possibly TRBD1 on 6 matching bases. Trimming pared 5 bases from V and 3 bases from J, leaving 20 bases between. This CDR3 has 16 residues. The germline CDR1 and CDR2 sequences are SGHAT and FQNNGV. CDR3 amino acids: CASSPLRGPQYYEQYF. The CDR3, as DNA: TGTGCCAGCAGCCCCCTCAGGGGACCCCAATACTACGAGCAGTACTTC.

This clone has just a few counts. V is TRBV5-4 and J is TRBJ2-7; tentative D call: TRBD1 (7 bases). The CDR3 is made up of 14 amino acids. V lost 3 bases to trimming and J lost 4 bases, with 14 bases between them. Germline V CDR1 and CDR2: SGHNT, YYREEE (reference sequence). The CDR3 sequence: CASSSRTGGYEQYF. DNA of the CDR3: TGTGCCAGCAGCTCCCGGACAGGAGGGTACGAGCAGTACTTC.

This chain's CDR3 is CANPIAGGLSYEQYF. The CDR3 region has the DNA TGTGCCAATCCTATAGCGGGAGGTCTCTCCTACGAGCAGTACTTC. The chain employs TRBV19 and TRBJ2-7, with TRBD2 matching 10 bases. With 10 bases clipped from V and 0 bases from J, the junction kept 9 bases outside the gene matches. The germline V gene has CDR1 LNHDA and CDR2 SQIVND (reference sequence). This CDR3 spans 15 amino acids.

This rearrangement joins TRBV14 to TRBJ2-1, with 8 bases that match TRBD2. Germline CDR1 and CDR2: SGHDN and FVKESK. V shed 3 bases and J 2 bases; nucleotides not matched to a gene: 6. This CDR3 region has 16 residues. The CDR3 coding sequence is TGTGCCAGCAGCCATGCTCTTAGCGGGACCTACAATGAGCAGTTCTTC. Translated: CASSHALSGTYNEQFF.

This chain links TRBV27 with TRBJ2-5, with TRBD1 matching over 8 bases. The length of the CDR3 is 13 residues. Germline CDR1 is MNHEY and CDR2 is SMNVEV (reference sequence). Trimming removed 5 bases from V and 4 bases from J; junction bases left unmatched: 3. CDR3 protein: CASSKTGAETQYF. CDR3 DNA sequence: TGTGCCAGCAGTAAGACAGGGGCAGAGACCCAGTACTTC.

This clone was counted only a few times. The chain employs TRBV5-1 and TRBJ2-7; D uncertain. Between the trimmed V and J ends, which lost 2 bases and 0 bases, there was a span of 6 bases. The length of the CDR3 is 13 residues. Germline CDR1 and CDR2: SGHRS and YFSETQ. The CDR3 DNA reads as TGCGCCAGCAGCTTACAGAGCTCCTACGAGCAGTACTTC. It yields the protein CASSLQSSYEQYF.

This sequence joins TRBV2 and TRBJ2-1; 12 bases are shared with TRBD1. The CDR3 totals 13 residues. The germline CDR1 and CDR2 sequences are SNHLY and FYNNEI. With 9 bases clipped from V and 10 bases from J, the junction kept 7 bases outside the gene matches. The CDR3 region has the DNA TGTGCCAGAGAGGGACAGGGGGCTCCCGAGCAGTTCTTC. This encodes CAREGQGAPEQFF. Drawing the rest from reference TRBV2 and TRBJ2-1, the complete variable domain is EPEVTQTPSHQVTQMGQEVILRCVPISNHLYFYWYRQILGQKVEFLVSFYNNEISEKSEIFDDQFSVERPDGSNFTLKIRSTKLEDSAMYFCAREGQGAPEQFFGPGTRLTVL.

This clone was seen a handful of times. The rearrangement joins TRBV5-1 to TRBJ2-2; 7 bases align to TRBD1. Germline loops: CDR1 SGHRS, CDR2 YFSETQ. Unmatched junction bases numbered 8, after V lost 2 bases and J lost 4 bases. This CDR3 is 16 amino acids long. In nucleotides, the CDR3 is TGCGCCAGCAGCTTAGGCACAGCAGGGGGCACCGGGGAGCTGTTTTTT. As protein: CASSLGTAGGTGELFF.

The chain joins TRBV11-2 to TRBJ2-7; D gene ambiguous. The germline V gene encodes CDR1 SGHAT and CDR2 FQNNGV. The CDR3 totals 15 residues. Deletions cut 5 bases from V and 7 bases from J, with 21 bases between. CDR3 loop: CASSRPIGGLMEQYF. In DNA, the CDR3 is TGTGCCAGCAGCCGTCCTATCGGCGGTCTTATGGAGCAGTACTTC.

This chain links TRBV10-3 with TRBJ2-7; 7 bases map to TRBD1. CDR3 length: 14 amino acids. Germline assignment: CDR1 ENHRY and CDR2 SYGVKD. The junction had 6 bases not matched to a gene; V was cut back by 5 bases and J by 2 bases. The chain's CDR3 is CAISPGQRPYEQYF. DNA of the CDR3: TGTGCCATCAGTCCGGGACAGAGACCCTACGAGCAGTACTTC.